Described below is a single T cell receptor beta chain sequence and its context. This receptor's antigen is unknown. No much larger clone exists at a distance of one base, and base qualities are not known. The immunoSEQ Assay was used to sequence TCR beta CDR3 regions from DNA. Processing in the source paper ran as follows. To compute T cell density, TCR beta template counts were normalized to usable DNA, which was estimated by amplifying housekeeping genes. Richness was estimated with the preseqR package, extrapolating to 400,000 templates for PBMC samples and 120,000 templates for tissue samples. Clonality was taken to be one minus Pielou's evenness. To identify tissue-enriched TCRs, differential abundance testing was run on productive amino-acid clonotypes with a minimum total count of 5 and an alpha of 0.1. The Jaccard Index and the Morisita Overlap Index were used to measure how much the repertoires overlapped between compartments. GLIPH grouped TCR beta CDR3s together with public tetramer-defined viral CDR3s, and a viral motif had to include at least three viral sequences and show V-gene enrichment. Entries here come from immuneACCESS through TCRdb and include only in-frame sequences with V and J called. Some clones fail to appear in such tables; in the studies checked, an unresolved V gene covers under half of the shortfall, and the cause of the remainder is unknown. V and J calls and clone size are given by that table; D and trimming were obtained from the DNA. Recorded for this sample are roughly 40,000 clones; around nine tenths of them occurred a single time. Clones ranked in the top ten supply around 2.9% of the sample.

This specimen belongs to a study of T cells in localized non-small cell lung cancer (dated by TCRdb to 2018 to 2021). Study-level background: The study analyzed T cell repertoires of hundreds of early-stage NSCLC patients, comparing tumors and uninvolved tumor-adjacent lungs. All 240 or so NSCLC patients in the cohort were treatment-naive and had localized lung tumors that were resected. Of the NSCLC patients, around 130 were male and around 97 were female, and the mean age was roughly 61 years.

As encoded in the germline V gene, CDR1 is SGHRS while CDR2 is YFSETQ. The CDR3 numbers 15 residues from cysteine through phenylalanine. Solely the CDR3 DNA is kept, with 45 bases framed from the first base. V is pared back by 0 bases and J by 4 bases, with 14 bases lying between the germline termini. Study-wide conclusions, independent of this receptor: Uninvolved tumor-adjacent lung showed the highest T cell clonality, higher than tumor, which suggests more focused antigenic responses in the uninvolved tumor-adjacent lung. Multi-region tumor sequencing was not performed, so intratumor heterogeneity could not be excluded. Longer overall survival was associated with higher blood T cell density, whereas shorter survival was associated with higher adjacent-lung clonality. Because the study design was exploratory, TCR variables were selected using unadjusted p-values without false-discovery rate correction. Of the top 100 tumor clones, a median of 57 were detected in paired uninvolved adjacent lung; around 27 were also among that lung's top 100.

At diagnosis, peripheral blood, uninvolved tumor-adjacent lung and tumor were collected and were preserved as a mix of fresh-frozen and FFPE material. For TCR repertoire profiling, blood samples were analyzed as peripheral blood mononuclear cells. The sequence was obtained from a woman between 35 and 70 years old with stage I lung adenocarcinoma. Recombination linked TRBV5-1 to TRBJ2-7, and perhaps TRBD2 as D gene, on 6 matching bases. The specimen comprised peripheral blood, sampled before any cancer treatment. The CDR3 reads as follows: CASSLGGAGRYEQYF. The nucleotides read TGCGCCAGCAGCTTGGGCGGGGCCGGACGGTACGAGCAGTACTTC.